This T cell receptor (beta chain) emerged from a study of blood T cell repertoires in COVID-19 (dated by TCRdb to 2020 to 2021). Study-wide context: Collaborator samples came from the United States, Italy and Spain and covered acute and convalescent phases of COVID-19. The prospective study material was composed of cDNA or gDNA derived from T cells, B-cell-depleted T cells, or PBMCs. Subjects who had been exposed to COVID-19, were actively infected with it, or had recovered from it provided the deeply sampled blood TCRbeta repertoires that made up the dataset. A freely available public database, intended as a resource for researchers studying the immune response to SARS-CoV-2, is where the repertoires were released. The samples were drawn from the first 160 participants of the ongoing ImmuneRACE study and from some 1,300 subjects provided by 6 global collaborators. Nearly every sample came with metadata listing a de-identified subject ID, COVID-19 status, age in years and sex. Where available, HLA class I and class II types were taken from metadata supplied by the sample provider and were not determined by assay-based typing. Overall results and qualifications from the work: The quantity of clinical and demographic metadata differed by source and by participant and was supplied without curation.

In the germline V gene, CDR1 corresponds to SGHDT and CDR2 to YYEEEE. V sheds 0 bases and J sheds 0 bases, leaving 12 bases between their ends. Its CDR3 holds 16 amino acids, cysteine through phenylalanine. Kept here is only the CDR3 DNA, which spans 48 bases and is read in frame from base 1. About this clone: Its antigen remains undetermined. Per-nucleotide qualities are absent, and no much larger clonotype sits a single base away.

TCRbeta CDR3 regions were amplified from genomic DNA using the immunoSEQ Assay, a bias-controlled multiplex PCR. The study's own analysis went as follows. The number of nucleated cells in each sample was estimated from the amplification of reference gene primers within the assay. To quantify the absolute abundance of each unique TCRbeta CDR3 rearrangement, sequence reads were collapsed and filtered. For each sample, productive Simpson clonality was calculated by taking the square root of Simpson's diversity index across productive rearrangements. The source is immuneACCESS, and TCRdb retained only in-frame sequences with V and J called. Part of the clones is not carried over; for the studies checked, unresolved V genes explain less than half of this, and the remainder is unexplained. That table furnishes V, J and clone size, whereas the DNA furnished D and trimming. This sample holds a few hundred thousand clones; approximately 78% were observed only once. The top ten hold 4.5% to 6% of the sample.

In the prospective study, participants were about 18 to 95 years old, resided in about 25 geographic areas of the United States, and were enrolled through a virtual design. In the prospective study, cohorts were assigned on the basis of participant-reported clinical history obtained from a screening survey and a study questionnaire. A participant counted as exposed if, within 2 weeks of entering the study, that participant had been in contact with someone who had a PCR-confirmed or clinician-diagnosed COVID-19 case. In the prospective study, mobile phlebotomists collected whole blood, serum and a nasopharyngeal or oropharyngeal swab from each participant. Over a roughly 2-month period, participants in the prospective study had the option of providing additional blood draws and questionnaires. Blood samples from the prospective study were shipped frozen or at room temperature prior to DNA extraction.

This receptor was obtained from a man in his forties who had been exposed to COVID-19. Sequenced material: PBMCs or T cells enriched from blood (not recorded which). The V and J genes are TRBV5-6 and TRBJ1-1; a confident D gene designation cannot be given. CDR3 reads: CASSLEGPGVNTEAFF. The DNA reads as follows: TGTGCCAGCAGCTTGGAAGGTCCGGGTGTGAACACTGAAGCTTTCTTT.